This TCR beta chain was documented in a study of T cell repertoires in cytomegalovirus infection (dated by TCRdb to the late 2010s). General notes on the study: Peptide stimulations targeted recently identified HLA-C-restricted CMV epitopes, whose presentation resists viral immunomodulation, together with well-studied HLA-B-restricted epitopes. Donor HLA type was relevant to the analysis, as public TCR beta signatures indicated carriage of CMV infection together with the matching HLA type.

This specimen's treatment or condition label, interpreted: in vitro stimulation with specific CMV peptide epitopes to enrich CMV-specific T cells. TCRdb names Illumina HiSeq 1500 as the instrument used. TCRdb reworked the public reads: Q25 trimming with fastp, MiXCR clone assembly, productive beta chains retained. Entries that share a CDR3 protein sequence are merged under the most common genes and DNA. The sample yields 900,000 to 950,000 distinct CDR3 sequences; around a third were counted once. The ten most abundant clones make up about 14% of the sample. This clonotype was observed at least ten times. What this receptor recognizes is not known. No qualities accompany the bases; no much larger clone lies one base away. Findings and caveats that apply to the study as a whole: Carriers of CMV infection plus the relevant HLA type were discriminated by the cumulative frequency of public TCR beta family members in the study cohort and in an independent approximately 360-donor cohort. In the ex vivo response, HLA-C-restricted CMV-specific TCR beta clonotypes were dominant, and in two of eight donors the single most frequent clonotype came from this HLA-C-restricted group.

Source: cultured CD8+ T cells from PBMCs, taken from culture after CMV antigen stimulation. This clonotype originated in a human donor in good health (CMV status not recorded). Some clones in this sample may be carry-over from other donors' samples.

The CDR3: CASSSLRTVTHEQFF. The DNA sequence is TGTGCCAGCAGCTCATTGCGGACAGTTACCCATGAGCAGTTCTTC. The rearrangement combines TRBV7-2 with TRBJ2-1; the D segment could be TRBD1, given 6 matching bases. The germline V gene sets CDR1 to SGHTA and CDR2 to FQGNSA. The CDR3 goes from the cysteine to the phenylalanine over 15 residues. This entry keeps only the CDR3 DNA: 45 bases, framed from base 1. The trim is 4 bases for V and 8 bases for J, with a gap of 18 bases between the germline ends.